The entry that follows covers one T cell receptor beta chain sequence. Its target is not known. Separate cDNA molecules each had unique molecular identifiers attached to them. TCRdb redid the calling of the 5' RACE reads with MiXCR, one entry per CDR3 protein. Among about 81,000 distinct CDR3 sequences listed, roughly 6% were seen once. The data were taken from a study of early T cells in non-severe SARS-CoV-2 infection. Across the whole study: From unsorted whole blood, bulk RNA was sequenced, and the chains remained unpaired. General study findings and limits: VDJdb-based annotation leaned toward anti-spike CD8 responses and missed private and CD4 specificities.

Germline-derived CDR1 and CDR2 are KGHSY and FQNENV. Trimming removed 4 bases at V and 1 base at J, with 16 bases between. The CDR3 is 16 residues long. Sequences were obtained from whole blood. This chain links TRBV16 with TRBJ1-1; D possibly corresponds to TRBD1 (6 bases). The receptor comes from an adult who was a healthcare worker with PCR-confirmed SARS-CoV-2 infection or an uninfected control (not recorded which). CDR3 sequence (DNA): TGTGCCAGCAGCCGGACCCCGGGGGGCAAGAACACTGAAGCTTTCTTT. Encoded protein: CASSRTPGGKNTEAFF.